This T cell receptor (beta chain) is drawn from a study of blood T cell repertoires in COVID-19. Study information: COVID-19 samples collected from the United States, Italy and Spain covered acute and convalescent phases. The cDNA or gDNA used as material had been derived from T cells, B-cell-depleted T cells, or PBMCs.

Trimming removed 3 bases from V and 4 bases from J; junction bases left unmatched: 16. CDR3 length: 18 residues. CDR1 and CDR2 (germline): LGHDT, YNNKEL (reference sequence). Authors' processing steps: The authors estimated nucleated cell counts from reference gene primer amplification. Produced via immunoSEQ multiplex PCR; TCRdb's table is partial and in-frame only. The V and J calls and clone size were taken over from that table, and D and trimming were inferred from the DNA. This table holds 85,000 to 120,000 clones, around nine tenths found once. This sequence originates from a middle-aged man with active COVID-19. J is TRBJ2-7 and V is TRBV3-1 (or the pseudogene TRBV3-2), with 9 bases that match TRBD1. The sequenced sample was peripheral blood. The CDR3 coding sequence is TGTGCCAGCAGCCATACCCCTTACAGGGGGCAGGCTAGGTACGAGCAGTACTTC. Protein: CASSHTPYRGQARYEQYF.